Listed below are T cell receptor beta chains from one sample, sequenced in a study of CD8 T cells in Susac syndrome. MiXCR, applied by TCRdb to the immunoSEQ multiplex PCR reads, yields one record per CDR3 protein. The data contain some 300,000 distinct CDR3 sequences, roughly 90% of them singletons. The sample taken for sequencing was CD8+ T cells from PBMCs. These receptors were taken from a human donor with multiple sclerosis. Each CDR3 is given with its conserved first and last residue. D genes are given only for firm matches. Clone size is given for some rows only: seen once, a few or many times, or a class if the clone is expanded.

abundance,d_gene,j_gene,v_gene,CDR3nt,CDR3aa
NA,NA,TRBJ2-2,TRBV6-5,TGTGCCAGCGCTGGGAGTAACACCGGGGAGCTGTTTTTT,CASAGSNTGELFF
NA,NA,TRBJ2-1,TRBV19,TGTGCCAGTAGTACGGGACTTGGCAATGAGCAGTTCTTC,CASSTGLGNEQFF
NA,NA,TRBJ2-1,TRBV29-1,TGCAGCGTTGAAGATCTAAGGGGGGTGGATGAGCAGTTCTTC,CSVEDLRGVDEQFF
once,NA,TRBJ1-5,TRBV19,TGTGCCAGCCAGGACTGGGGGTTTGGCAATCAGCCCCAGCATTTT,CASQDWGFGNQPQHF
NA,TRBD2,TRBJ2-1,TRBV7-2,TGTGCCAGCAGCTTAGTAGGCGGGAGCCCCTACAATGAGCAGTTCTTC,CASSLVGGSPYNEQFF
once,NA,TRBJ2-7,TRBV20-1,TGCAGTGCCCCCGGGGGCTCCTACGAGCAGTACTTC,CSAPGGSYEQYF
NA,NA,TRBJ1-1,TRBV4-2,TGTGCCAGCAGCCAAGAAGGGGTGAACACTGAAGCTTTCTTT,CASSQEGVNTEAFF
NA,TRBD1,TRBJ2-7,TRBV9,TGTGCCAGCAGCGTAGTCCGCGGGACAGGCGGGGTCGAGCAGTACTTC,CASSVVRGTGGVEQYF
NA,TRBD1,TRBJ2-5,TRBV6-1,TGTGCCAGCAGTGAATATCCCATTGGGGACAGGGGCATAGAGACCCAGTACTTC,CASSEYPIGDRGIETQYF
once,NA,TRBJ2-2,TRBV7-9,TGTGCCAGCAGCTCGATGAGCGGGACAGCGAACACCGGGGAGCTGTTTTTT,CASSSMSGTANTGELFF
once,TRBD1,TRBJ1-6,TRBV9,TGTGCCAGCAGCCCCAGGACAGGGGGATTAGCACCCCTCCACTTT,CASSPRTGGLAPLHF
NA,NA,TRBJ1-1,TRBV7-9,TGTGCCAGCACGGGGGCAGCAAACACTGAAGCTTTCTTT,CASTGAANTEAFF
NA,TRBD2,TRBJ2-1,TRBV5-1,TGCGCCAGCAGCTTGTCGGGCGGGGGGGCCAATGAGCAGTTCTTC,CASSLSGGGANEQFF
NA,NA,TRBJ1-5,TRBV4-2,TGTGCCAGCAGCCCCCAGGTAGGGGGCAATCAGCCCCAGCATTTT,CASSPQVGGNQPQHF
once,TRBD2,TRBJ2-7,TRBV2,TGTGCCAGCCGGACTAGCGGCACCTACGAGCAGTACTTC,CASRTSGTYEQYF
NA,NA,TRBJ2-3,TRBV7-8,TGTGCCAGCAGCTTAACCGACAGCACAGATACGCAGTATTTT,CASSLTDSTDTQYF
once,TRBD1,TRBJ1-2,TRBV2,TGTGCCAGCCTCAGGACAGGGGGCTTGGTTGACTATGGCTACACCTTC,CASLRTGGLVDYGYTF
NA,NA,TRBJ2-1,TRBV29-1,TGCAGCGTTGAAGATGACAGCGAGCAATACATCAATGAGCAGTTCTTC,CSVEDDSEQYINEQFF
NA,TRBD2,TRBJ2-3,TRBV6-2/TRBV6-3,TGTGCCAGCAGTTACCCCCTCACTAGCGGGAGGGCAGATACGCAGTATTTT,CASSYPLTSGRADTQYF
NA,NA,TRBJ2-7,TRBV5-1,TGCGCCAGCAGCTTGGACAGGTTTTCGGGCGAGCAGTACTTC,CASSLDRFSGEQYF
NA,NA,TRBJ2-7,TRBV7-2,TGTGCCAGCAGCCCCAGGCGCGGTGCGGGGTACGAGCAGTACTTC,CASSPRRGAGYEQYF
NA,NA,TRBJ2-1,TRBV7-9,TGTGCCAGCAGGGGCCATGGAGCTCATGAGCAGTTCTTC,CASRGHGAHEQFF
NA,NA,TRBJ1-5,TRBV2,TGTGCCAGCAGTGAGTTGAATCAGCCCCAGCATTTT,CASSELNQPQHF
NA,NA,TRBJ1-2,TRBV27,TGTGCCAGCAGTTTATTCGGGACGGCCCTTAACTATGGCTACACCTTC,CASSLFGTALNYGYTF
NA,TRBD2,TRBJ2-1,TRBV19,TGTGCCAGTAGTATTGAGCTAGCGGGATATGAGCAGTTCTTC,CASSIELAGYEQFF
NA,NA,TRBJ2-3,TRBV6-1,TGTGCCAGCAGTGAAATAGTGGGGTCCGGTAGCGCAGATACGCAGTATTTT,CASSEIVGSGSADTQYF
NA,TRBD2,TRBJ2-7,TRBV6-1,TGTGCCAGCAAGGGTCGGGGGGACCACGAGCAGTACTTC,CASKGRGDHEQYF
NA,TRBD1,TRBJ1-1,TRBV19,TGTGCCAGTAGTATCCCCTGGGGACAGGGGCTTCCGAACACTGAAGCTTTCTTT,CASSIPWGQGLPNTEAFF
NA,NA,TRBJ1-1,TRBV12-3/TRBV12-4,TGTGCCAGCAGTTCAGGGGTAGCTTTCTTT,CASSSGVAFF
few,NA,TRBJ2-1,TRBV7-9,TGTGCCAGCAGCCAGACTAGACTACCCTACAATGAGCAGTTCTTC,CASSQTRLPYNEQFF
NA,TRBD2,TRBJ2-3,TRBV27,TGTGCCAGCAGTTTACTTGAGGCGGGAGGGCCGGATACGCAGTATTTT,CASSLLEAGGPDTQYF
NA,TRBD1,TRBJ2-4,TRBV7-9,TGTGCCAGCAGCGCCCGACAGGGGGCCAAAAACATTCAGTACTTC,CASSARQGAKNIQYF
once,NA,TRBJ2-3,TRBV30,TGTGCCTGGAGTGTGGGCAGGGGATCAGATACGCAGTATTTT,CAWSVGRGSDTQYF
NA,NA,TRBJ1-6,TRBV6-6,TGTGCCAGCAGTTACGACAGTCCCTATAATTCACCCCTCCACTTT,CASSYDSPYNSPLHF
NA,NA,TRBJ2-7,TRBV12-3/TRBV12-4,TGTGCCAGCAGCTTAGGTCTTTTTGGCGGGACTCACTACGAGCAGTACTTC,CASSLGLFGGTHYEQYF
NA,TRBD2,TRBJ2-6,TRBV6-2/TRBV6-3,TGTGCCAGCAGCCCCGACGGCGCGGGAGGGCCATGGGGGGCCAACGTCCTGACTTTC,CASSPDGAGGPWGANVLTF
NA,NA,TRBJ2-7,TRBV12-3/TRBV12-4,TGTGCCAGCAGTTCGACCGCAGACAGTTCCTACGAGCAGTACTTC,CASSSTADSSYEQYF
NA,NA,TRBJ2-5,TRBV7-7,TGTGCTAGCAGTGGGACTGGGTGGGAGACCCAGTACTTC,CASSGTGWETQYF
NA,TRBD2,TRBJ2-7,TRBV6-2/TRBV6-3,TGTGCCAGCAGCTGGGGACTAGCGGGAGTCGAGCAGTACTTC,CASSWGLAGVEQYF
NA,NA,TRBJ2-2,TRBV4-3,TGCGCCAGCAGCCAAGATGGGGAAGGGGGTAACACCGGGGAGCTGTTTTTT,CASSQDGEGGNTGELFF
NA,NA,TRBJ2-6,TRBV3-1,TGTGCCAGCAGACCCGTCAGGGGGGAAACTGGGGCCAACGTCCTGACTTTC,CASRPVRGETGANVLTF
NA,NA,TRBJ1-2,TRBV9,TGTGCCAGCAGCGTAGGAGGTGGGGACTATGGCTACACCTTC,CASSVGGGDYGYTF
NA,NA,TRBJ2-7,TRBV7-8,TGTGCCAGCACCCATGGACCGGACTACGAGCAGTACTTC,CASTHGPDYEQYF
NA,NA,TRBJ2-7,TRBV20-1,TGCAGTGCTAACTACCTCAGGGGAAGCGAGCAGTACTTC,CSANYLRGSEQYF
NA,NA,TRBJ2-7,TRBV14,TGTGCCAGCAGCCAAGAGGTGGCTAGCGACGAGCAGTACTTC,CASSQEVASDEQYF
NA,TRBD2,TRBJ2-1,TRBV19,TGTGCCAGTACTCCACTAGCGGGAACACCCAATGAGCAGTTCTTC,CASTPLAGTPNEQFF
NA,TRBD1,TRBJ2-1,TRBV11-3,TGTGCCAGCAGCTTAGAACCCCCGGGACAGGGGAGTGATGAGCAGTTCTTC,CASSLEPPGQGSDEQFF
NA,NA,TRBJ1-6,TRBV9,TGTGCCAGCAGCGTAGGGGAACGGAATTCACCCCTCCACTTT,CASSVGERNSPLHF
NA,NA,TRBJ1-4,TRBV7-9,TGTGCCAGCAGCTTAGTAACGAATGAAAAACTGTTTTTT,CASSLVTNEKLFF
NA,NA,TRBJ2-2,TRBV7-9,TGTGCCAGCAGCCCGAGTCCGGGGGCAGGGGACACCGGGGAGCTGTTTTTT,CASSPSPGAGDTGELFF
once,NA,TRBJ2-5,TRBV28,TGTGCCAGCAGTCCCCCCCCTGTGGCGGCCCCGGGTACGGAGACCCAGTACTTC,CASSPPPVAAPGTETQYF
NA,NA,TRBJ1-2,TRBV7-9,TGTGCCAGCAGCTTAGCCGGGGACATCGGGGGCTACACCTTC,CASSLAGDIGGYTF
NA,TRBD1,TRBJ2-1,TRBV28,TGTGCCAGCAGTTTTTCCGGGACAGGGGATTACAATGAGCAGTTCTTC,CASSFSGTGDYNEQFF